Shown below are 18 T cell receptor beta chains from a single sample sequenced in a study of T cells after yellow fever vaccination. MiXCR, applied by TCRdb to the 5' RACE reads, yields one record per CDR3 protein. The sample records approximately 600,000 distinct CDR3 sequences, 9% to 15% being singletons. Source: PBMCs, taken on the day of the yellow fever booster vaccination. Receptor source: a man younger than 45 who received the YFV17D yellow fever vaccine.

The chain couples TRBV20-1 to TRBJ1-6; 8 bases agree with TRBD1. CDR1 and CDR2 (germline): DFQATT, SNEGSKA (reference sequence). There are 13 residues in the CDR3. The J segment lost 10 bases and the V segment lost 4 bases, leaving 6 bases of the junction unmatched. The CDR3 region has the DNA TGCAGTGCTAAGGACAGGGTATACTCACCCCTCCACTTT. The encoded protein is CSAKDRVYSPLHF.

This clonotype has just a few counts. The rearrangement joins TRBV25-1 to TRBJ2-5; 9 positions match TRBD2. The CDR3 runs to 13 residues. V lost 6 bases and J lost 5; bases outside the gene matches: 4. Looked up from germline, CDR1 is MGHDK and CDR2 is SYGVNS. The CDR3 DNA is TGTGCCAGCAGCGGGACTAGCAGGGAGACCCAGTACTTC. It codes for CASSGTSRETQYF.

This clonotype has just a few counts. The V call is TRBV7-9, the J call TRBJ2-5; 12 bases fit TRBD2. J was trimmed by 5 bases and V by 5 bases; bases with no gene match: 9. CDR1 SEHNR and CDR2 FQNEAQ come from the germline V gene (reference sequence). The CDR3 contains 16 residues. In nucleotides, the CDR3 is TGTGCCAGCAGCCCTCCCCGACTAGCGGGAGATGAGACCCAGTACTTC. Its protein is CASSPPRLAGDETQYF.

This clonotype was seen a handful of times. The gene calls are TRBV10-1 and TRBJ1-5; D is perhaps TRBD1 (5 bases). Germline lookup yields CDR1 WNHNN and CDR2 SYGVQD (reference sequence). The length of the CDR3 is 16 residues. V gave up 0 bases and J gave up 8 bases, with 17 bases separating them. The CDR3 nucleotides are TGCGCCAGCAGTGAGTCGTTGTGGGACGGGGACGAGCCCCAGCATTTT. Protein product: CASSESLWDGDEPQHF.

A few counts support this clonotype. The chain is built from TRBV3-1 and TRBJ2-1; D is possibly TRBD1 (6 bases). The V gene's germline CDR1 is LGHDT and CDR2 YNNKEL (reference sequence). The CDR3 runs 16 residues. The V end was cut by 1 base, the J end by 6 bases, with 16 bases between. The CDR3 spells CASSQVRGGIGNEQFF. CDR3 nucleotide sequence: TGTGCCAGCAGCCAAGTGCGAGGGGGAATCGGCAATGAGCAGTTCTTC.

This clonotype has a handful of counts. J is TRBJ1-2 and V is TRBV5-5; D gene unclear. V was trimmed by 1 base and J by 0 bases, leaving 7 bases between them. The CDR3 has 14 residues. Germline V gives CDR1 SGHKS, CDR2 YYEKEE (reference sequence). CDR3 loop: CASSLLTSNYGYTF. The CDR3 nucleotides read TGTGCCAGCAGCTTGCTGACTTCTAACTATGGCTACACCTTC.

J is TRBJ1-3 and V is TRBV15; D not certain. Trimming took 3 bases from V and 1 from J, leaving 7 bases between them. Germline CDR1 is LNHNV and CDR2 is YYDKDF (reference sequence). This CDR3 has 14 amino acids. The CDR3 nucleotides read TGTGCCACCAGCAGTCGGGATTCTGGAAACACCATATATTTT. Translating it yields CATSSRDSGNTIYF.

This clonotype was observed many times. The chain joins TRBV12-3 or TRBV12-4 to TRBJ2-2; tentative D call: TRBD2 (5 bases). Trimming removed 4 bases at V and 8 bases at J, with 17 bases between. There are 15 residues in the CDR3. The CDR3 reads CASSSQALASGELFF. CDR3 bases: TGTGCCAGCAGTTCCCAAGCGCTAGCATCTGGGGAGCTGTTTTTT.

The rearrangement joins TRBV6-2 or TRBV6-3 to TRBJ2-1; 15 bases map to TRBD2. Germline V lookup: CDR1 MNHEY, CDR2 SVGEGT. The J segment lost 5 bases and the V segment lost 7 bases, leaving 15 bases of the junction unmatched. The CDR3 extends over 19 amino acids. This CDR3 is CASNSIRTSGRAVDNEQFF. In DNA, the CDR3 is TGTGCCAGCAATAGTATTCGGACTAGCGGGAGGGCCGTCGACAATGAGCAGTTCTTC.

The rearrangement links TRBV20-1 to TRBJ1-1; 10 nucleotides agree with TRBD1. The CDR3 loop spans 12 amino acids. Trimming cost V 5 bases and J 7 bases; bases outside gene matches: 4. Germline values: CDR1 DFQATT, CDR2 SNEGSKA (reference sequence). CDR3 in amino acids: CSAGGQGIEAFF. The CDR3 DNA reads TGCAGTGCTGGGGGACAGGGGATTGAAGCTTTCTTT.

As concerns this clonotype: An end of the junction differs from the germline gene, which may be a read error. V is TRBV20-1 and J is TRBJ2-1; 11 nucleotides align to TRBD2. Germline CDR1 DFQATT, CDR2 SNEGSKA (reference sequence). The CDR3 has 16 amino acids. The CDR3: CCARSLTSGIHNEQFF. In DNA form, the CDR3 reads TGCTGTGCTAGATCCCTGACTAGCGGGATACACAATGAGCAGTTCTTC.

V gene TRBV6-1 combines with J gene TRBJ2-1; 11 nucleotides align to TRBD2. Germline V gives CDR1 MNHNS, CDR2 SASEGT. CDR3 length: 16 amino acids. Losses at the gene ends were 6 bases for V and 6 bases for J; bases not matched to a gene: 10. The CDR3 sequence is CASSRGTSGTFNEQFF. CDR3 coding DNA: TGTGCCAGCAGCAGAGGGACTAGCGGCACTTTCAATGAGCAGTTCTTC.

This clonotype has just a few counts. The chain recombines TRBV28 with TRBJ2-3; D is unresolved. The V end lost 8 bases, the J end lost 6 bases, and 24 bases lay between the germline ends. The CDR3 loop spans 16 amino acids. Germline CDR1 MDHEN, CDR2 SYDVKM. The CDR3 spells CASSPKWTQTGDTQYF. CDR3 DNA sequence: TGTGCCAGCTCCCCGAAATGGACCCAAACTGGGGATACGCAGTATTTT.

This clonotype was seen a handful of times. The chain carries TRBV28 and TRBJ2-2, with D possibly matching TRBD2 (5 bases). The V end lost 6 bases, the J end lost 1 base, and 12 bases lay between the germline ends. The CDR3 runs to 15 residues. CDR1 and CDR2 from the germline V gene are MDHEN and SYDVKM. The CDR3 DNA reads as TGTGCCAGCAGAACACCTGGGAGGAACACCGGGGAGCTGTTTTTT. As protein: CASRTPGRNTGELFF.

This clonotype was seen a few times. V usage is TRBV7-3 and J usage is TRBJ2-5; tentatively, D is TRBD1 or TRBD2 (6 bases each). This CDR3 region has 15 residues. The germline V gene encodes CDR1 SGHTA and CDR2 FQGTGA. V dropped 1 base and J dropped 5 bases, with 14 bases sitting between them. In DNA, the CDR3 is TGTGCCAGCAGCTTAATAGGGGGGAGATTCGAGACCCAGTACTTC. Its protein product is CASSLIGGRFETQYF.

V gene TRBV6-1 combines with J gene TRBJ2-6; 10 nucleotides agree with TRBD2. Germline V gene sequence: CDR1 MNHNS, CDR2 SASEGT. J lost 4 bases, V lost 8 bases, and 8 bases had no gene match. This CDR3 has 16 amino acids. CDR3 nucleotides: TGTGCCAGCGGGGCTAGCGGGAGATCAGGGGCCAACGTCCTGACTTTC. Translating it yields CASGASGRSGANVLTF.

This chain connects TRBV20-1 to TRBJ2-7; D remains ambiguous. There are 14 residues in the CDR3. Deletions cut 3 bases from V and 1 base from J, with 13 bases between. Germline CDR1 reads DFQATT; CDR2 reads SNEGSKA (reference sequence). The CDR3 DNA sequence: TGCAGTGCTAGTCCACCGGACCGTTCCTACGAGCAGTACTTC. Residues: CSASPPDRSYEQYF.

Written as DNA, the CDR3 is TGTGCCACCTCGGGCAAGACGGGCCAAGAGACCCAGTACTTC. Encoded protein: CATSGKTGQETQYF. The gene calls are TRBV10-3 and TRBJ2-5; no reliable D call. Trimming left V 10 bases short and J 1 base short, with 16 bases between. CDR3 length: 14 residues. Germline V gives CDR1 ENHRY, CDR2 SYGVKD.